One and the same sample provided the 16 T cell receptor beta chains below, sequenced in a study of OX40 agonist ivuxolimab in advanced cancers. Method: immunoSEQ multiplex PCR; TCRdb's copy keeps in-frame clones and lacks some. The sample has roughly 48,000 clones, 85% to 90% seen once; the top ten hold about 9.3%. The sequences come from CD4+ or CD8+ T cells sorted from blood, collected in a trial of the OX40 agonist ivuxolimab. These receptors all come from an adult with an advanced solid tumor such as melanoma, head and neck, liver or kidney cancer.

The chain carries TRBV25-1 and TRBJ2-3; TRBD2 matches 10 bases. CDR1 is MGHDK and CDR2 is SYGVNS in the germline V gene. J lost 1 base, V lost 8 bases, and 9 bases had no gene match. The CDR3 spans 16 residues. As DNA, the CDR3 is TGTGCCAGCGGTCAGTCCGGGACTAGCGGCACAGATACGCAGTATTTT. Translating gives CASGQSGTSGTDTQYF.

The chain recombines TRBV6-4 with TRBJ2-3; tentatively, D is TRBD2 (7 bases). Trimming removed 2 bases at V and 0 bases at J, with 9 bases between. The V gene's germline CDR1 is MRHNA and CDR2 SNTAGT. The CDR3 extends over 15 amino acids. CDR3 sequence reads: CASSDGGASTDTQYF. DNA for the CDR3: TGTGCCAGCAGTGACGGGGGGGCTAGCACAGATACGCAGTATTTT.

This clone was counted once. The CDR3 loop reads CASSLYTLGTVNTEAFF. For the CDR3, the DNA is TGTGCCAGCAGTTTATACACCTTGGGGACTGTGAACACTGAAGCTTTCTTT. The rearrangement links TRBV27 to TRBJ1-1, with D possibly TRBD1 on 5 matching bases. CDR3 length: 17 residues. In germline, CDR1 is MNHEY, CDR2 SMNVEV (reference sequence). Trimming pared 1 base from V and 0 bases from J, leaving 15 bases between.

This clone was picked up a small number of times. The V and J genes are TRBV6-5 and TRBJ1-2, with D possibly being TRBD1 (5 bases). Per the germline V gene, CDR1 is MNHEY and CDR2 is SVGAGI. V was cut by 6 bases and J by 5 bases, with 13 bases left in between. The CDR3 contains 13 residues. This CDR3 reads CASSPSGFYGYTF. In nucleotides, the CDR3 is TGTGCCAGCAGCCCCTCAGGGTTTTATGGCTACACCTTC.

The chain combines TRBV9 with TRBJ2-5, with D tentatively TRBD2 (5 bases). The CDR3 consists of 14 residues. CDR1 and CDR2 (germline): SGDLS, YYNGEE. Trimming removed 3 bases at V and 7 bases at J, with 16 bases between. This CDR3 reads CASSDTGSVGTQYF. CDR3 DNA sequence: TGTGCCAGCAGCGATACGGGATCTGTAGGGACCCAGTACTTC.

This clone was counted once. The genes are TRBV7-9 and TRBJ2-3, with 12 bases aligning to TRBD2. Germline CDR1 reads SEHNR; CDR2 reads FQNEAQ (reference sequence). V shed 8 bases and J 3 bases; nucleotides not matched to a gene: 12. The CDR3 runs to 17 residues. CDR3 amino acids: CASQDAGLAGFTDTQYF. Here the CDR3 DNA reads TGTGCCAGCCAAGACGCGGGACTAGCGGGTTTTACAGATACGCAGTATTTT.

The V and J genes are TRBV5-1 and TRBJ2-2, with D perhaps matching TRBD1 (6 bases). V was trimmed by 0 bases and J by 4 bases, leaving 13 bases between them. Germline V gene lookup returns CDR1 SGHRS and CDR2 YFSETQ. This CDR3 is 16 amino acids long. CDR3 loop: CASSLVWTETTGELFF. The CDR3 DNA sequence: TGCGCCAGCAGCTTGGTGTGGACAGAAACCACCGGGGAGCTGTTTTTT.

The CDR3 spells CASSSLPREQYF. CDR3 DNA: TGTGCCAGCAGCTCCCTCCCCCGCGAGCAGTACTTC. V and J are TRBV11-2 and TRBJ2-7; D not certain. The V and J ends lost 4 bases and 6 bases respectively, with 10 bases between them. This CDR3 is built from 12 residues. Germline CDR1 and CDR2: SGHAT and FQNNGV. The entire variable domain, with the rest obtained from reference TRBV11-2 and TRBJ2-7, is as follows: EAGVAQSPRYKIIEKRQSVAFWCNPISGHATLYWYQQILGQGPKLLIQFQNNGVVDDSQLPKDRFSAERLKGVDSTLKIQPAKLEDSAVYLCASSSLPREQYFGPGTRLTVT.

This sequence joins TRBV16 and TRBJ2-7; no reliable D call. The ends were cut back, 4 bases at V and 3 bases at J, with 7 bases in the middle. Germline V gene lookup returns CDR1 KGHSY and CDR2 FQNENV. CDR3 length: 12 residues. CDR3 in DNA: TGTGCCAGCAGCCCCGTCGACTACGAGCAGTACTTC. The encoded protein is CASSPVDYEQYF.

Points on this clone: Other DNA sequences within the sample encode an identical CDR3. The chain joins TRBV9 to TRBJ2-2; the match to TRBD2 covers 7 bases. The CDR3 has 13 amino acids. Germline loops: CDR1 SGDLS, CDR2 YYNGEE. The trim removed 2 bases at V and 5 bases at J, leaving 0 bases unmatched. CDR3 sequence reads: CASSVGGTGELFF. The CDR3, as DNA: TGTGCCAGCAGCGTCGGGGGGACCGGGGAGCTGTTTTTT.

The J gene is TRBJ2-7, the V gene TRBV2; 11 positions agree with TRBD2. With 3 bases clipped from V and 1 base from J, the junction kept 20 bases outside the gene matches. Germline V gene data show CDR1 as SNHLY and CDR2 as FYNNEI. There are 21 residues in the CDR3. DNA of the CDR3: TGTGCCAGCAGTGACGTGAGGAATAGCGGGGGGGCCTTTTCCATATCCTACGAGCAGTACTTC. This translates into CASSDVRNSGGAFSISYEQYF.

The rearrangement links TRBV7-2 to TRBJ1-5; D gene ambiguous. V was pared by 1 base and J by 0 bases, with 7 bases between. From germline, CDR1 is SGHTA and CDR2 FQGNSA. The CDR3 is made up of 15 amino acids. CDR3 protein: CASSLGFNSNQPQHF. The CDR3 DNA sequence: TGTGCCAGCAGCTTAGGTTTCAATAGCAATCAGCCCCAGCATTTT.

J is TRBJ1-3 and V is TRBV4-3; D unresolved. V lost 0 bases, J lost 2 bases, and 11 bases lay in between. The CDR3 extends over 16 amino acids. Per germline, CDR1 LGHNA and CDR2 YSLEER. The chain's CDR3 is CASSQEVVGTGNTIYF. The CDR3 nucleotides are TGCGCCAGCAGCCAAGAGGTGGTGGGTACTGGAAACACCATATATTTT.

The V call is TRBV6-1, the J call TRBJ2-7; TRBD1 is a possible D gene (5 bases). The CDR3 consists of 12 residues. V lost 4 bases to trimming and J lost 6 bases, with 10 bases between them. Germline CDR1 and CDR2: MNHNS and SASEGT. The CDR3 coding sequence is TGTGCCAGCAGTGGGCAGGGTAGCGAGCAGTACTTC. Residues: CASSGQGSEQYF.

Here the CDR3 reads CASSVDSGVDTQYF. The CDR3 nucleotides read TGTGCCAGCAGCGTAGACTCGGGTGTAGATACGCAGTATTTT. The gene calls are TRBV9 and TRBJ2-3, with no clear D. The germline V gene encodes CDR1 SGDLS and CDR2 YYNGEE. The CDR3 covers 14 residues. The V end lost 0 bases, the J end lost 5 bases, and 10 bases lay between the germline ends.

Concerning this clone: The final CDR3 position lacks the conserved phenylalanine or tryptophan, pointing to a likely read error. The CDR3 loop is CASSEATGGVTDTQYL. In DNA, the CDR3 is TGTGCCAGCAGTGAGGCAACAGGTGGTGTTACAGATACGCAGTATCTT. The chain combines TRBV6-1 with TRBJ2-3, with D perhaps TRBD1 (5 bases). Trimming cost V 3 bases and J 3 bases, with 16 bases left between them. Germline lookup yields CDR1 MNHNS and CDR2 SASEGT. The CDR3 runs 16 residues.